This T cell receptor (beta chain) was retrieved from a study of shared clonotypes between healthy human individuals. The germline CDR1 and CDR2 sequences are LNHDA and SQIVND (reference sequence). V was clipped by 1 base and J by 5 bases, with 20 bases between them. The CDR3 spans 17 residues. Deep level was the assay's run setting. The assay was immunoSEQ multiplex PCR, and TCRdb's table has in-frame clones only and misses some. This sample yields some 580,000 clones, of which roughly 98% are seen a single time; 0.3% belongs to the top ten. CD45RO-negative, CCR7-selected cells formed the naive CD8 fraction, which excluded terminally differentiated effector memory CD45RA+ cells.

The sequencing sample was made of naive CD8+ T cells sorted from blood. V is TRBV19 and J is TRBJ2-5; D possibly corresponds to TRBD2 (7 bases). The TCR originated in a young man in good health. CDR3 region: CASSIVPGGLGRETQYF. The DNA for the CDR3 is TGTGCCAGTAGTATAGTCCCCGGGGGGCTCGGAAGGGAGACCCAGTACTTC. The variable domain in full, completed from reference TRBV19 and TRBJ2-5, reads DGGITQSPKYLFRKEGQNVTLSCEQNLNHDAMYWYRQDPGQGLRLIYYSQIVNDFQKGDIAEGYSVSREKKESFPLTVTSAQKNPTAFYLCASSIVPGGLGRETQYFGPGTRLLVL.